The present TCR beta chain was sequenced within a study of regulatory T cells in long-lasting Graves disease. Combining iRepertoire HTBI primers with Arm-PCR of CDR3 regions, the authors built TCR beta libraries. MiXCR, run by TCRdb on the multiplex PCR reads, gives a single entry per CDR3 protein. The sample has more than 300,000 distinct CDR3 sequences; 20% to 25% are singletons. This clonotype occurred many times. Antigen specificity is unknown. Overall study findings and caveats: Persistent patients shared about 2,800 public clonotypes among themselves. Newly diagnosed patients shared fewer, at roughly 1,000. Persistent Graves' patients had lower TCR diversity than newly diagnosed ones.

Described time point: persistent/refractory GD, antithyroid drugs over 5 years with positive TRAb. From PBMCs, RNA was extracted and then used to make the TCR library. The patients were drawn from one endocrinology department in Xi'an, China. This sample comprised peripheral blood mononuclear cells (PBMCs), obtained when the disease was refractory, from a patient treated with antithyroid drugs. The receptor's source is a woman in her forties with Graves disease.

The CDR3 spells CASSTTAQETQYF. In DNA, the CDR3 is TGTGCCAGCAGCACGACAGCCCAAGAGACCCAGTACTTC. V gene TRBV28 combines with J gene TRBJ2-5; D might be TRBD1 (5 bases). The germline CDR1 and CDR2 sequences are MDHEN and SYDVKM. CDR3 length equals 13 residues. Trimming removed 6 bases at V and 1 base at J, with 9 bases between.